This T cell receptor beta chain appears in the sequencing data of a study of T cell changes during pregnancy in multiple sclerosis. The V gene lost 1 base and the J gene lost 8 bases, with 14 bases spanning the gap. The CDR3 has 15 residues. Looked up from germline, CDR1 is LGHNA and CDR2 is YSLEER. Clones were sequenced by immunoSEQ multiplex PCR, and TCRdb holds only the in-frame ones, with some missing. Seen here are around 71,000 clones, just over 90% observed once, and the top ten hold about 1%. This sequence joins TRBV4-3 and TRBJ1-4, with D uncertain. The sequencing used peripheral blood, collected in the third trimester of pregnancy. The sequence derives from a female donor with multiple sclerosis, enrolled in a pregnancy study. The CDR3 region has the DNA TGCGCCAGCAGCCAAGTTTTAACCTCGGGGGAAAAACTGTTTTTT. This sequence encodes CASSQVLTSGEKLFF.